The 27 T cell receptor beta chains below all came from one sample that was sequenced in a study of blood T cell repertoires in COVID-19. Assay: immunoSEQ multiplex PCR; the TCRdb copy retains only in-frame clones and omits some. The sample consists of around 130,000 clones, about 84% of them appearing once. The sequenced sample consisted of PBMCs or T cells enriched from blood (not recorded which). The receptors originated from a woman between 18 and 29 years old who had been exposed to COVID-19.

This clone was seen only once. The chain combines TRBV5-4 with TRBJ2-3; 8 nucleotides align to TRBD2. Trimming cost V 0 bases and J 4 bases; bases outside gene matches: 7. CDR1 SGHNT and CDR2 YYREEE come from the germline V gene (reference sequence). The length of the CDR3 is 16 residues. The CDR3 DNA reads TGTGCCAGCAGCTTGGGGGGAGCGGGAGACGCAGATACGCAGTATTTT. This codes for CASSLGGAGDADTQYF.

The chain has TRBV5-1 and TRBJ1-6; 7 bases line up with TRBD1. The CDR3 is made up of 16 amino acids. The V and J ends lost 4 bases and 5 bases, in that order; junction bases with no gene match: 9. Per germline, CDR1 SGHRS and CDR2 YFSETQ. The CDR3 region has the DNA TGCGCCAGCAGCCCGTCAACAGGGGTTGATAATTCACCCCTCCACTTT. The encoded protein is CASSPSTGVDNSPLHF.

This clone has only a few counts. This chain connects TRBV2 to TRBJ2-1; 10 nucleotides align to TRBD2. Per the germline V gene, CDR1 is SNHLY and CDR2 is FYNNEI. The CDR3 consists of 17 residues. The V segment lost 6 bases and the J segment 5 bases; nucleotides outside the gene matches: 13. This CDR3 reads CASRRTPGLATNNEQFF. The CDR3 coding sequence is TGTGCCAGCAGACGAACCCCGGGACTAGCGACCAACAATGAGCAGTTCTTC.

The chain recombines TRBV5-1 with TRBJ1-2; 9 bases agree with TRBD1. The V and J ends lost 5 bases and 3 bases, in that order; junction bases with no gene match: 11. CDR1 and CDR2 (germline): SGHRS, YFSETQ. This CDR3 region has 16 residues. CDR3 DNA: TGCGCCAGCAGACAGGGACAGGGAGGGGAAGACTATGGCTACACCTTC. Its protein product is CASRQGQGGEDYGYTF.

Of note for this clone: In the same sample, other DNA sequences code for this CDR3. The CDR3, as DNA: TGTGCCAGCAGTTTATGGACAGGGGGAAGGGAGACCCAGTACTTC. It is translated as CASSLWTGGRETQYF. The chain carries TRBV28 and TRBJ2-5, with 9 bases aligning to TRBD1. Germline CDR1 is MDHEN and CDR2 is SYDVKM. The J segment lost 5 bases and the V segment lost 0 bases, leaving 4 bases of the junction unmatched. The CDR3 totals 15 residues.

The CDR3 DNA follows: TGTGCCAGCAGTCGGGACAGGGGAACTAATGAAAAACTGTTTTTT. Translated, it gives CASSRDRGTNEKLFF. The chain couples TRBV2 to TRBJ1-4; 10 bases align to TRBD1. With 5 bases clipped from V and 1 base from J, the junction kept 1 base outside the gene matches. The CDR3 is 15 residues long. Germline V CDR1 and CDR2: SNHLY, FYNNEI.

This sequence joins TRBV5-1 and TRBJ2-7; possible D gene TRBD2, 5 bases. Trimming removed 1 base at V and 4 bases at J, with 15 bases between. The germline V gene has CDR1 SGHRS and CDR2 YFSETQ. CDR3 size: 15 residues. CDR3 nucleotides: TGCGCCAGCAGCTTGCGTGTCGGGTGGGAGTACGAGCAGTACTTC. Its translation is CASSLRVGWEYEQYF.

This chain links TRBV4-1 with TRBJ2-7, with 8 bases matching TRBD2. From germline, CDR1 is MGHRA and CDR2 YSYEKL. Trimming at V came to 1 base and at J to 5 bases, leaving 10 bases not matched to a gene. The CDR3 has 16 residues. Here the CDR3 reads CASSQVPGTSMNEQYF. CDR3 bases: TGCGCCAGCAGCCAAGTCCCCGGGACTAGTATGAACGAGCAGTACTTC.

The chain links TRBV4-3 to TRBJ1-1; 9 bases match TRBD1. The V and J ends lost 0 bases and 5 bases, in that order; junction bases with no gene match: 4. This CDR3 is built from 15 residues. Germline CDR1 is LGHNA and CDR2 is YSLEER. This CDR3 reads CASSQEQGALTEAFF. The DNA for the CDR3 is TGCGCCAGCAGCCAAGAACAGGGGGCTTTGACTGAAGCTTTCTTT.

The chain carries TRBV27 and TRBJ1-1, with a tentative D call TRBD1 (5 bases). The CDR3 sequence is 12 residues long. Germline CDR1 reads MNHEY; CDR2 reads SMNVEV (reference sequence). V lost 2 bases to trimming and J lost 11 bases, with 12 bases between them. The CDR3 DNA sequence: TGTGCCAGCAGTTTAGGGGCGGCTAGGGCTTTCTTT. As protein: CASSLGAARAFF.

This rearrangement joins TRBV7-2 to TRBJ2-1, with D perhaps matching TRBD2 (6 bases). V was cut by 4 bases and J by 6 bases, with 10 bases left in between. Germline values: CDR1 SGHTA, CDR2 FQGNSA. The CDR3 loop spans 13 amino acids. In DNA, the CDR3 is TGTGCCAGCAGCTCGGACTATTTCAATGAGCAGTTCTTC. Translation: CASSSDYFNEQFF.

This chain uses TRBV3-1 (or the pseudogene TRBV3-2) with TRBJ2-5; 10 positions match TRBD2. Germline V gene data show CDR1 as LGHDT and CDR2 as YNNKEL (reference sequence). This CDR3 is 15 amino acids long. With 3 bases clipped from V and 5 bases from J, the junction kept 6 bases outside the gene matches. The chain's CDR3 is CASSQPSGRGETQYF. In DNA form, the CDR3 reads TGTGCCAGCAGCCAGCCTAGCGGGAGAGGGGAGACCCAGTACTTC.

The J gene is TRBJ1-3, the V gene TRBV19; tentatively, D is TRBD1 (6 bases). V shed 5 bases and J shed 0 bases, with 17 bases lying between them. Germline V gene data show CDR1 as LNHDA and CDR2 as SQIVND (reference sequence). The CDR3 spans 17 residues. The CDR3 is CASSALNRERSGNTIYF. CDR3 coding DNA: TGTGCCAGTAGTGCGCTCAACAGGGAGCGCTCTGGAAACACCATATATTTT.

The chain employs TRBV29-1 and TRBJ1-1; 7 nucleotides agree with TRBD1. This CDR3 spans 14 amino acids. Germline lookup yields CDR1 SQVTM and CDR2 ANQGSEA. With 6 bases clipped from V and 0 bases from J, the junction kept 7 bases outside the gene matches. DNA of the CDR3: TGCAGCGTGACCGGGACAGATATGAACACTGAAGCTTTCTTT. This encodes CSVTGTDMNTEAFF.

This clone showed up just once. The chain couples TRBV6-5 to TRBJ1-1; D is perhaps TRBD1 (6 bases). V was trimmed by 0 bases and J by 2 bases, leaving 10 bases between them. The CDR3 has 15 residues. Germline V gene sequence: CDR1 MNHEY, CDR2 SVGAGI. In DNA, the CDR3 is TGTGCCAGCAGTTACTCAGGACAGAGAAACACTGAAGCTTTCTTT. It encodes CASSYSGQRNTEAFF.

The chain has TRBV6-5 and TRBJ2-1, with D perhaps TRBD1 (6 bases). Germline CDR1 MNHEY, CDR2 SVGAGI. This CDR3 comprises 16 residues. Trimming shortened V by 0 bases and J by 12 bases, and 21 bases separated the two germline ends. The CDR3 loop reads CASSYSINFQGHGQFF. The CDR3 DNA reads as TGTGCCAGCAGTTACTCGATAAACTTCCAGGGGCACGGGCAGTTCTTC.

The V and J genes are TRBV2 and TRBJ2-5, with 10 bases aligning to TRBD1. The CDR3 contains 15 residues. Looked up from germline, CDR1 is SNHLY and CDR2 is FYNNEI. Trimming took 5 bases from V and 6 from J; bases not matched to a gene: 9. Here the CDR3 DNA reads TGTGCCAGCAGTCTTAACCGGGACAGGGGTCAGACCCAGTACTTC. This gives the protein CASSLNRDRGQTQYF.

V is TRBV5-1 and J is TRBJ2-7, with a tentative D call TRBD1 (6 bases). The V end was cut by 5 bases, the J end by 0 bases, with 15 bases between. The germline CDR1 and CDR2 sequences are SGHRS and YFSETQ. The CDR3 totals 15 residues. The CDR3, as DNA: TGCGCCAGCAGGGCCGGGACACCAAGCTCCTACGAGCAGTACTTC. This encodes CASRAGTPSSYEQYF.

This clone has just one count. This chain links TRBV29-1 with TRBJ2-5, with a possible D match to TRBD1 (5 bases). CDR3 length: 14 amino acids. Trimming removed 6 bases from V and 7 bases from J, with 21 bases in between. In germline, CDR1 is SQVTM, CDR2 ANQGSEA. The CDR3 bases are TGCAGCGTCGGTTTTTCGGACACCCTGGGGACCCAGTACTTC. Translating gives CSVGFSDTLGTQYF.

The CDR3 protein is CASSLETSGRQDEQFF. In DNA form, the CDR3 reads TGTGCCAGCAGTTTAGAAACTAGCGGGAGGCAAGATGAGCAGTTCTTC. The V and J genes are TRBV28 and TRBJ2-1; 12 positions match TRBD2. Germline lookup yields CDR1 MDHEN and CDR2 SYDVKM. The CDR3 loop spans 16 amino acids. J was trimmed by 8 bases and V by 2 bases; bases with no gene match: 7. Full variable domain (rest looked up from reference TRBV28 and TRBJ2-1): DVKVTQSSRYLVKRTGEKVFLECVQDMDHENMFWYRQDPGLGLRLIYFSYDVKMKEKGDIPEGYSVSREKKERFSLILESASTNQTSMYLCASSLETSGRQDEQFFGPGTRLTVL.

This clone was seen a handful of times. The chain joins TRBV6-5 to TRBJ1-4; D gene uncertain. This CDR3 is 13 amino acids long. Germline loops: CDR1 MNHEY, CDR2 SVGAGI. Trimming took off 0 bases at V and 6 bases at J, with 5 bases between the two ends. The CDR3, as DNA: TGTGCCAGCAGTTACTCCCTTTATGAAAAACTGTTTTTT. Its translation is CASSYSLYEKLFF.

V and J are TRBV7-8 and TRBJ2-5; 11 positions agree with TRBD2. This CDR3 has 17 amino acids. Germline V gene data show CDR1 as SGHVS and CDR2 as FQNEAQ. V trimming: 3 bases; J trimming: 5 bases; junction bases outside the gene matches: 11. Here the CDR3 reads CASSFNGLAGVSETQYF. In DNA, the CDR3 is TGTGCCAGCAGCTTCAATGGACTAGCGGGTGTCTCGGAGACCCAGTACTTC.

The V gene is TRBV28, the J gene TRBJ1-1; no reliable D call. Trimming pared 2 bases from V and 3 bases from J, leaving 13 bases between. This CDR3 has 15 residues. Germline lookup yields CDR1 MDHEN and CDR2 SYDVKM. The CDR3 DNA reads TGTGCCAGCAGTTTAAGTATTCGGGAGGACACTGAAGCTTTCTTT. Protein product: CASSLSIREDTEAFF.

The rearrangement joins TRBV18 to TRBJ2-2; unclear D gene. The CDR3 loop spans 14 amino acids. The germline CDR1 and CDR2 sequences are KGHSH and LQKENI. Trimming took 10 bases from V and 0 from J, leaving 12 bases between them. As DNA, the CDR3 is TGTGCCACCTCGTCACGCGCGAACACCGGGGAGCTGTTTTTT. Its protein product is CATSSRANTGELFF.

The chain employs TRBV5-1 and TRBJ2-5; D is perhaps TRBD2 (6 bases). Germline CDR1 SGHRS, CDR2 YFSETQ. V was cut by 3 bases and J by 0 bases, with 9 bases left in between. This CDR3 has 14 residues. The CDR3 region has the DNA TGCGCCAGCAGCTCGCGGGGAAACCAAGAGACCCAGTACTTC. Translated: CASSSRGNQETQYF.

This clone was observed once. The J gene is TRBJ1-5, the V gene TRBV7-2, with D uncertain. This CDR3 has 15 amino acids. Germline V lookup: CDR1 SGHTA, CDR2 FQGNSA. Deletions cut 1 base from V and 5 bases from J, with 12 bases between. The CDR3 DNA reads TGTGCCAGCAGCTTAGGGAGGGCGGGATATCAGCCCCAGCATTTT. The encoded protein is CASSLGRAGYQPQHF.

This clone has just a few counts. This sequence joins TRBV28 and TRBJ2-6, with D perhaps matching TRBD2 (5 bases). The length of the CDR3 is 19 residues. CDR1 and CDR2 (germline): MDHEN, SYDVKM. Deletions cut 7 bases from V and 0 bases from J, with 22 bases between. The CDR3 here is CASIPTGFSRVSGANVLTF. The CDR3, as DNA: TGTGCCAGCATCCCGACGGGGTTCTCTCGGGTCTCTGGGGCCAACGTCCTGACTTTC.